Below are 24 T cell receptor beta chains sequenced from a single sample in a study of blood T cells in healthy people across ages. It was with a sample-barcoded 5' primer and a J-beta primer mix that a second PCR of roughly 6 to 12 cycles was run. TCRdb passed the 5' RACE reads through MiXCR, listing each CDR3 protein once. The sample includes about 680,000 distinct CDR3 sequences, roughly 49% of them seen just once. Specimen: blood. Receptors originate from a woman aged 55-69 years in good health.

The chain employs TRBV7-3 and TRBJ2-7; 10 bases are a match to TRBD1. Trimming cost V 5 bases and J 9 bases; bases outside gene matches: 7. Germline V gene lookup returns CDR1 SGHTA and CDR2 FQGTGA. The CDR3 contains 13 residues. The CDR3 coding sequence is TGTGCCAGCAGCCTTGGGACAGGGGATGTGCAGTACTTC. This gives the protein CASSLGTGDVQYF.

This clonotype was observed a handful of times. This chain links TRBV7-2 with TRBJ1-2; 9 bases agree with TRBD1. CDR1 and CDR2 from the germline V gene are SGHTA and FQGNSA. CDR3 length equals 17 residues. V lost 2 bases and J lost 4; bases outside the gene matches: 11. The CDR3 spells CASSLTSTGGGGYGYTF. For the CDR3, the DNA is TGTGCCAGCAGCTTAACCAGTACAGGGGGCGGAGGCTATGGCTACACCTTC.

The CDR3 sequence is CSAINSGSSYEQYF. CDR3 nucleotide sequence: TGCAGTGCTATTAATAGCGGGAGCTCCTACGAGCAGTACTTC. J is TRBJ2-7 and V is TRBV20-1; 9 nucleotides line up with TRBD2. From germline, CDR1 is DFQATT and CDR2 SNEGSKA (reference sequence). The CDR3 is 14 amino acids. Germline trimming cut 4 bases from V and 0 bases from J; bases unmatched to any gene: 4.

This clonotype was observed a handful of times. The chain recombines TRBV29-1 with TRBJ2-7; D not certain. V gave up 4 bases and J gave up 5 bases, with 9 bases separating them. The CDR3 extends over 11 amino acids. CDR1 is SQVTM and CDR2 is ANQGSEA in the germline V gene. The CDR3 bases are TGCAGCGTTGGGGTTCTGGACGAGCAGTACTTC. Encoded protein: CSVGVLDEQYF.

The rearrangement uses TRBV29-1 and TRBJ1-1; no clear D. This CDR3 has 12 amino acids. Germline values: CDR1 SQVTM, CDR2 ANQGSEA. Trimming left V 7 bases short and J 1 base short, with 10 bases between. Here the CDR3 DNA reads TGCAGCGCCGCGACCAGGAACACTGAAGCTTTCTTT. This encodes CSAATRNTEAFF.

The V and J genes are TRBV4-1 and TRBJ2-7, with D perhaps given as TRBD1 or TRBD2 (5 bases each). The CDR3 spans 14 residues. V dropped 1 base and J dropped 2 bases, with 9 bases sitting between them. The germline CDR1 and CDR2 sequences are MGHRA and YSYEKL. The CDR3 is CASSQGGATYEQYF. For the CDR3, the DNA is TGCGCCAGCAGCCAAGGAGGGGCCACCTACGAGCAGTACTTC.

The CDR3 region is CASSNPSRALEQYF. DNA of the CDR3: TGTGCCAGCAGCAACCCGAGCAGGGCCCTCGAGCAGTACTTC. This rearrangement joins TRBV28 to TRBJ2-7; D may be TRBD1 (5 bases). The CDR3 sequence is 14 residues long. Trimming shortened V by 6 bases and J by 6 bases, and 18 bases separated the two germline ends. CDR1 is MDHEN and CDR2 is SYDVKM in the germline V gene.

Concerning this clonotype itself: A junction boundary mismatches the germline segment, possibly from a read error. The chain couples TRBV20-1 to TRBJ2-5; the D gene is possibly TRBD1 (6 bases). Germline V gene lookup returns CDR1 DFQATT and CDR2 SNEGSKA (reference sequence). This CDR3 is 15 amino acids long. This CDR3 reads CGARDYKGVGETQYF. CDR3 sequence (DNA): TGCGGTGCTAGAGATTATAAGGGGGTAGGAGAGACCCAGTACTTC.

The CDR3 nucleotides read TGCGCCAGCAGCTTGGACTACCCACACACAGATACGCAGTATTTT. Translating it yields CASSLDYPHTDTQYF. V usage is TRBV5-1 and J usage is TRBJ2-3; D call uncertain. V gave up 0 bases and J gave up 2 bases, with 10 bases separating them. The germline V gene encodes CDR1 SGHRS and CDR2 YFSETQ. The CDR3 consists of 15 residues.

This chain's CDR3 is CASSFGTGDEQYF. Here the CDR3 DNA reads TGTGCCAGCAGCTTCGGGACAGGGGACGAGCAGTACTTC. The chain joins TRBV7-2 to TRBJ2-4, with 10 nucleotides matching TRBD1. The DNA matches TRBJ2-7 better at its end, which makes the J call doubtful. The CDR3 sequence is 13 residues long. CDR1 is SGHTA and CDR2 is FQGNSA in the germline V gene.

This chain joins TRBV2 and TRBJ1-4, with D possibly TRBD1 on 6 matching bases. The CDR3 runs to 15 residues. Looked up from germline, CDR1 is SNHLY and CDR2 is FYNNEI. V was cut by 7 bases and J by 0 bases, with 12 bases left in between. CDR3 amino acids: CASMAGTTTNEKLFF. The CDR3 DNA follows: TGTGCCAGCATGGCAGGGACAACAACTAATGAAAAACTGTTTTTT. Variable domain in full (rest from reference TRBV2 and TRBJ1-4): EPEVTQTPSHQVTQMGQEVILRCVPISNHLYFYWYRQILGQKVEFLVSFYNNEISEKSEIFDDQFSVERPDGSNFTLKIRSTKLEDSAMYFCASMAGTTTNEKLFFGSGTQLSVL.

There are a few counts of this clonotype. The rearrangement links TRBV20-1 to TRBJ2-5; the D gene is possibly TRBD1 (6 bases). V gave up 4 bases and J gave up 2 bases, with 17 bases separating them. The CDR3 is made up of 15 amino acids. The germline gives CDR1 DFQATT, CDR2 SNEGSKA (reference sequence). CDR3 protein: CSATSSGTNQETQYF. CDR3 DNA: TGCAGTGCTACCTCCTCCGGGACAAATCAAGAGACCCAGTACTTC.

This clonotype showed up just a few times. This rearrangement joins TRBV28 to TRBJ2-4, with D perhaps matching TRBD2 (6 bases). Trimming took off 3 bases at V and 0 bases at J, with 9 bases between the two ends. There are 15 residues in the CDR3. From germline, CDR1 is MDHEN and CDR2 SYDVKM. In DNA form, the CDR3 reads TGTGCCAGCAGTTTTCGGGGACTAGCCAAAAACATTCAGTACTTC. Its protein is CASSFRGLAKNIQYF.

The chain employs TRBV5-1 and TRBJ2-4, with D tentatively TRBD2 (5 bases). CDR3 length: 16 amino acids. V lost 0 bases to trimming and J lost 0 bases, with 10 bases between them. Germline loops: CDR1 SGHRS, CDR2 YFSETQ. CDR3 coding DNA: TGCGCCAGCAGCTTGGCGGCCGGACTAGCCAAAAACATTCAGTACTTC. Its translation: CASSLAAGLAKNIQYF.

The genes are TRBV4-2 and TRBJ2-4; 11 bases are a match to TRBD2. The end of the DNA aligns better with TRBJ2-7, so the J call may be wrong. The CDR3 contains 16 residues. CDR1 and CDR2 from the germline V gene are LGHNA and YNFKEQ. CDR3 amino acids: CASSQAGTSGPDEQYF. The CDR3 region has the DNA TGTGCCAGCAGCCAGGCCGGGACTAGCGGTCCCGACGAGCAGTACTTC.

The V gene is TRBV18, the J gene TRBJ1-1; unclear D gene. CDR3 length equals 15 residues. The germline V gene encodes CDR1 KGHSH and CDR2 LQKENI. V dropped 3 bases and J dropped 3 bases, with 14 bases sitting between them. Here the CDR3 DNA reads TGTGCCAGCTCACCCCCATCCCAGGTAGACACTGAAGCTTTCTTT. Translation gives CASSPPSQVDTEAFF. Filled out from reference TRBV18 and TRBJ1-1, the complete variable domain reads NAGVMQNPRHLVRRRGQEARLRCSPMKGHSHVYWYRQLPEEGLKFMVYLQKENIIDESGMPKERFSAEFPKEGPSILRIQQVVRGDSAAYFCASSPPSQVDTEAFFGQGTRLTVV.

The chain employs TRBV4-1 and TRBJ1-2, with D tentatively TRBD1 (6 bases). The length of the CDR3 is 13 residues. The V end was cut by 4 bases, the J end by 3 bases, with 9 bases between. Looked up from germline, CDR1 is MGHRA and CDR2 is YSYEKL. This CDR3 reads CASSRDMDYGYTF. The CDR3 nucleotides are TGCGCCAGCAGCCGGGACATGGACTATGGCTACACCTTC.

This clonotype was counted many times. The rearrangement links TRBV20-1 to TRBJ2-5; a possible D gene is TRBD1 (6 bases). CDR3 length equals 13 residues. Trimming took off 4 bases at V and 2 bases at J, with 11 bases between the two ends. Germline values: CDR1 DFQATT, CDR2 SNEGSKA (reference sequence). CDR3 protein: CSAIGQMQETQYF. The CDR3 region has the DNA TGCAGTGCTATTGGACAGATGCAAGAGACCCAGTACTTC.

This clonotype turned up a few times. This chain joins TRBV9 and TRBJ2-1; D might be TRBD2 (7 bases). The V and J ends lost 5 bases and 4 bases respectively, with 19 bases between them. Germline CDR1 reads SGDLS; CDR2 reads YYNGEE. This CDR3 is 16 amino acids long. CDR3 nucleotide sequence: TGTGCCAGCAGAAAATCTAGCGGAGGGGGATACAATGAGCAGTTCTTC. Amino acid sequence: CASRKSSGGGYNEQFF.

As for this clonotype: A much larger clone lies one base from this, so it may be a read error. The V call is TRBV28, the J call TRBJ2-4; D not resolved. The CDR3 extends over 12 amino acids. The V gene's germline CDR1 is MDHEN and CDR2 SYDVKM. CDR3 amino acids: CAGSSTTNIQYF. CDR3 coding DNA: TGTGCCGGCAGTTCGACAACGAACATTCAGTACTTC. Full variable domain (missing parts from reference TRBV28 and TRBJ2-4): DVKVTQSSRYLVKRTGEKVFLECVQDMDHENMFWYRQDPGLGLRLIYFSYDVKMKEKGDIPEGYSVSREKKERFSLILESASTNQTSMYLCAGSSTTNIQYFGAGTRLSVL.

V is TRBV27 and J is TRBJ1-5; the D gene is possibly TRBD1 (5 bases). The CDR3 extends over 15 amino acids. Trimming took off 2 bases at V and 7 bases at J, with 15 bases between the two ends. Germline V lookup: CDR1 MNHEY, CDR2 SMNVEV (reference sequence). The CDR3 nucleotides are TGTGCCAGCAGTTTAGAGAGGGGCTTAGGGCAGCCCCAGCATTTT. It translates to CASSLERGLGQPQHF.

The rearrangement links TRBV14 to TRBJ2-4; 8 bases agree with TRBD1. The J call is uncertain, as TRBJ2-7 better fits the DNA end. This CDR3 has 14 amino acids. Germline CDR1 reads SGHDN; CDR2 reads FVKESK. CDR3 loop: CASSHLGQGYEQYF. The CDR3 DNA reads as TGTGCCAGCAGCCACCTAGGACAGGGATACGAGCAGTACTTC.

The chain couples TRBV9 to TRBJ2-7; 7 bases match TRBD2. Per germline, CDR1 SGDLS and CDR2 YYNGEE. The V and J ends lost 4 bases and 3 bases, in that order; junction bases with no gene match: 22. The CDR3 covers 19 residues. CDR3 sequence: CASSPRLLAGDKGLYEQYF. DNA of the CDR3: TGTGCCAGCAGCCCTCGCCTCTTGGCGGGAGACAAGGGGCTCTACGAGCAGTACTTC.

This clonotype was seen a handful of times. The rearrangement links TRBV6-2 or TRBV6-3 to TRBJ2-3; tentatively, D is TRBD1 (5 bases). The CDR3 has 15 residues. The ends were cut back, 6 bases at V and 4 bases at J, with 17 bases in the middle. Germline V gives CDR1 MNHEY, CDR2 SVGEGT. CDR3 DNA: TGTGCCAGCAGCCGATTTCAGGGATATCCAGATACGCAGTATTTT. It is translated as CASSRFQGYPDTQYF.